This entry lists 30 T cell receptor beta chains sequenced from one sample in a study of cytomegalovirus exposure and HLA in healthy donors. Profiling relied on immunoSEQ multiplex PCR, and the TCRdb table lists in-frame clones only, not all of them. The sample lists tens of thousands of clones, around 94% seen once, with approximately 2.1% in the top ten. The sequenced sample was PBMCs. The receptors originated from a woman younger than 35 in good health and CMV-seropositive.

J is TRBJ2-5 and V is TRBV4-1; the match to TRBD2 covers 9 bases. Trimming at V came to 1 base and at J to 4 bases, leaving 10 bases not matched to a gene. CDR3 length: 17 residues. Germline CDR1 is MGHRA and CDR2 is YSYEKL. The CDR3 region is CASSQGHPSGVLETQYF. CDR3 sequence (DNA): TGCGCCAGCAGCCAAGGACACCCTAGCGGGGTTCTAGAGACCCAGTACTTC.

The chain has TRBV4-2 and TRBJ1-3; 7 bases match TRBD1. Trimming took 0 bases from V and 3 from J; bases not matched to a gene: 8. Germline V gives CDR1 LGHNA, CDR2 YNFKEQ. The CDR3 runs to 17 residues. The DNA for the CDR3 is TGTGCCAGCAGCCAAGAGGATGTCAGGGGGGATGGAAACACCATATATTTT. Amino acids: CASSQEDVRGDGNTIYF.

The V gene is TRBV11-3, the J gene TRBJ2-2, with 7 bases that match TRBD1. V gave up 5 bases and J gave up 1 base; unmatched junction bases: 10. The V gene's germline CDR1 is SGHNT and CDR2 YENEEA. This CDR3 comprises 17 residues. The CDR3 nucleotides read TGTGCCAGCAGCCCAGCGTGGGGACAGCAGAACACCGGGGAGCTGTTTTTT. Its protein product is CASSPAWGQQNTGELFF.

The J gene is TRBJ1-6, the V gene TRBV2; 9 nucleotides match TRBD1. The length of the CDR3 is 16 residues. After removal of 6 bases from V and 10 bases from J, the junction contained 13 bases not matched to a gene. The V gene's germline CDR1 is SNHLY and CDR2 FYNNEI. CDR3 amino acids: CASSARAGTGTSPLHF. The CDR3 bases are TGTGCCAGCAGCGCTAGGGCCGGGACAGGGACATCACCCCTCCACTTT.

This chain connects TRBV9 to TRBJ1-3; D uncertain. Trimming removed 2 bases from V and 0 bases from J, with 9 bases in between. Germline V gene sequence: CDR1 SGDLS, CDR2 YYNGEE. The CDR3 sequence is 15 residues long. CDR3 sequence reads: CASSVDINSGNTIYF. DNA of the CDR3: TGTGCCAGCAGCGTTGACATCAACTCTGGAAACACCATATATTTT.

V gene TRBV4-1 combines with J gene TRBJ1-5, with TRBD1 identical over 7 bases. The CDR3 contains 15 residues. V dropped 0 bases and J dropped 5; count of bases not matched to a gene: 4. Germline V gene data show CDR1 as MGHRA and CDR2 as YSYEKL. CDR3 bases: TGCGCCAGCAGCCAAGATTGGGACAGAGATCAGCCCCAGCATTTT. It yields the protein CASSQDWDRDQPQHF.

This clone turned up a few times. The chain recombines TRBV25-1 with TRBJ1-4; no clear D. The CDR3 covers 13 residues. CDR1 and CDR2 (germline): MGHDK, SYGVNS. Trimming pared 3 bases from V and 11 bases from J, leaving 13 bases between. The CDR3 protein is CASSDERVGKLFF. The CDR3 coding sequence is TGTGCCAGCAGTGATGAGCGGGTGGGGAAACTGTTTTTT. The whole variable domain, filled in from reference TRBV25-1 and TRBJ1-4, reads EADIYQTPRYLVIGTGKKITLECSQTMGHDKMYWYQQDPGMELHLIHYSYGVNSTEKGDLSSESTVSRIRTEHFPLTLESARPSHTSQYLCASSDERVGKLFFGSGTQLSVL.

The rearrangement uses TRBV7-9 and TRBJ1-1; D is uncertain. Germline V gene data show CDR1 as SEHNR and CDR2 as FQNEAQ (reference sequence). The CDR3 spans 14 residues. Trimming pared 7 bases from V and 2 bases from J, leaving 14 bases between. The CDR3, as DNA: TGTGCCAGCACCACCGATGGGAGAAACACTGAAGCTTTCTTT. Its translation: CASTTDGRNTEAFF.

The rearrangement uses TRBV30 and TRBJ2-2, with D perhaps matching TRBD1 (6 bases). Germline assignment: CDR1 GTSNPN and CDR2 SVGIG (reference sequence). CDR3 length: 15 amino acids. The V and J ends lost 5 bases and 2 bases respectively, with 15 bases between them. The CDR3, as DNA: TGTGCCTGGTACCGGGACACAGTCAACACCGGGGAGCTGTTTTTT. This translates into CAWYRDTVNTGELFF.

This clone was found once. CDR3 coding DNA: TGTGCCAGCAGTGGCAATGGTCCCAGGGGGCGCGGTGGCTACACCTTC. As protein: CASSGNGPRGRGGYTF. The chain combines TRBV6-1 with TRBJ1-2; 8 bases line up with TRBD1. V trimming: 4 bases; J trimming: 7 bases; junction bases outside the gene matches: 14. CDR3 size: 16 residues. Germline assignment: CDR1 MNHNS and CDR2 SASEGT.

This clone has a single count. The chain couples TRBV6-6 to TRBJ1-1; D ambiguous. V was trimmed by 6 bases and J by 11 bases, leaving 19 bases between them. Germline V gene lookup returns CDR1 MNHNY and CDR2 SVGAGI (reference sequence). The CDR3 has 13 residues. CDR3 sequence reads: CASSGMQSTGAFF. The CDR3 DNA sequence: TGTGCCAGCAGCGGGATGCAGTCTACGGGGGCTTTCTTT.

The chain has TRBV27 and TRBJ2-3, with D possibly being TRBD2 (6 bases). Looked up from germline, CDR1 is MNHEY and CDR2 is SMNVEV (reference sequence). This CDR3 spans 15 amino acids. V shed 3 bases and J shed 0 bases, with 10 bases lying between them. Here the CDR3 reads CASSFRGTSTDTQYF. The CDR3 DNA reads as TGTGCCAGCAGTTTCCGGGGGACTAGCACAGATACGCAGTATTTT.

V and J are TRBV12-5 and TRBJ2-7, with D maybe TRBD2 (5 bases). Trimming pared 1 base from V and 0 bases from J, leaving 7 bases between. The CDR3 spans 14 residues. CDR1 is LGHNT, CDR2 FRNRAP, per germline. The CDR3: CASGLGGPSYEQYF. CDR3 nucleotides: TGTGCTAGTGGTTTGGGCGGGCCCTCCTACGAGCAGTACTTC.

J is TRBJ1-2 and V is TRBV6-1; 7 nucleotides align to TRBD1. V was clipped by 0 bases and J by 5 bases; unmatched bases: 9. There are 16 residues in the CDR3. Germline CDR1 is MNHNS and CDR2 is SASEGT. CDR3 DNA: TGTGCCAGCAGTGAAGCAGCTGAGGGGGCGGGATATGGCTACACCTTC. Its protein product is CASSEAAEGAGYGYTF.

The chain combines TRBV9 with TRBJ2-2; 7 bases line up with TRBD1. The germline V gene encodes CDR1 SGDLS and CDR2 YYNGEE. With 2 bases clipped from V and 4 bases from J, the junction kept 5 bases outside the gene matches. This CDR3 comprises 15 residues. DNA for the CDR3: TGTGCCAGCAGCGTCGACAGGGTGGGCACCGGGGAGCTGTTTTTT. As protein: CASSVDRVGTGELFF.

The chain recombines TRBV6-6 with TRBJ2-7; no clear D. From germline, CDR1 is MNHNY and CDR2 SVGAGI (reference sequence). The CDR3 extends over 14 amino acids. With 6 bases removed from V and 0 bases from J, the gap between germline ends came to 12 bases. CDR3 residues: CASRLTASSYEQYF. CDR3 nucleotides: TGTGCCAGCAGATTGACTGCGAGCTCCTACGAGCAGTACTTC.

V and J are TRBV29-1 and TRBJ2-7; TRBD1 might be the D (6 bases). V gave up 4 bases and J gave up 2 bases, with 15 bases separating them. Germline-derived CDR1 and CDR2 are SQVTM and ANQGSEA. The CDR3 contains 14 residues. The CDR3, as DNA: TGCAGCGTTGTTCAGACAGGCAACCCCTACGAGCAGTACTTC. It translates to CSVVQTGNPYEQYF.

V gene TRBV6-5 combines with J gene TRBJ2-1; 9 bases are shared with TRBD2. V trimming: 7 bases; J trimming: 7 bases; junction bases outside the gene matches: 5. The CDR3 covers 13 residues. Germline lookup yields CDR1 MNHEY and CDR2 SVGAGI. This chain's CDR3 is CASTAGGENEQFF. The CDR3 bases are TGTGCCAGCACTGCGGGGGGGGAGAATGAGCAGTTCTTC.

The chain couples TRBV30 to TRBJ2-7; no definite D call. This CDR3 is 14 amino acids long. Trimming left V 7 bases short and J 2 bases short, with 18 bases between. Per the germline V gene, CDR1 is GTSNPN and CDR2 is SVGIG (reference sequence). CDR3 in amino acids: CASARYTLPYEQYF. Here the CDR3 DNA reads TGTGCCTCCGCGAGGTACACCTTACCCTACGAGCAGTACTTC.

The V and J genes are TRBV20-1 and TRBJ2-5; unclear D gene. V lost 0 bases and J lost 7, with 6 bases in between. CDR3 size: 11 residues. CDR1 is DFQATT and CDR2 is SNEGSKA in the germline V gene (reference sequence). As DNA, the CDR3 is TGCAGTGCTAGAGAGGTCGGGACCCAGTACTTC. Its translation: CSAREVGTQYF.

This sequence joins TRBV13 and TRBJ2-2, with 12 nucleotides matching TRBD2. There are 18 residues in the CDR3. V lost 5 bases to trimming and J lost 0 bases; unmatched junction nucleotides: 7. CDR1 PRHDT and CDR2 FYEKMQ come from the germline V gene (reference sequence). This CDR3 reads CASSVVTSGSANTGELFF. CDR3 DNA sequence: TGTGCCAGCAGCGTCGTGACTAGCGGGAGTGCGAACACCGGGGAGCTGTTTTTT.

J is TRBJ2-2 and V is TRBV6-5; TRBD2 matches at 8 bases. The CDR3 runs 15 residues. The germline V gene has CDR1 MNHEY and CDR2 SVGAGI. V lost 6 bases and J lost 4; bases outside the gene matches: 7. This CDR3 is CASRTGGARTGELFF. In DNA, the CDR3 is TGTGCCAGCAGGACCGGGGGGGCGCGCACCGGGGAGCTGTTTTTT.

The chain employs TRBV6-6 and TRBJ2-3; 8 bases match TRBD2. Per the germline V gene, CDR1 is MNHNY and CDR2 is SVGAGI (reference sequence). V dropped 6 bases and J dropped 3; count of bases not matched to a gene: 11. The CDR3 is 16 amino acids. CDR3 nucleotides: TGTGCCAGCAGCCTCGGGAGCGGGAGAATAACAGATACGCAGTATTTT. Its translation is CASSLGSGRITDTQYF.

This clone was observed once. V and J are TRBV7-2 and TRBJ2-3, with D maybe TRBD1 (5 bases). Germline-derived CDR1 and CDR2 are SGHTA and FQGNSA. CDR3 size: 17 residues. V lost 5 bases to trimming and J lost 1 base, with 19 bases between them. The DNA for the CDR3 is TGTGCCAGCAGCATGGCTGGTTATGGGGCGGGCACAGATACGCAGTATTTT. Its protein is CASSMAGYGAGTDTQYF.

J is TRBJ1-1 and V is TRBV19, with D uncertain. The CDR3 sequence is 13 residues long. Germline loops: CDR1 LNHDA, CDR2 SQIVND (reference sequence). Between the trimmed V and J ends, which lost 5 bases and 1 base, there was a span of 8 bases. Here the CDR3 DNA reads TGTGCCAGTAGTCCGACTCAGAACACTGAAGCTTTCTTT. Its translation: CASSPTQNTEAFF.

To note about this clone: An end of the junction does not agree with germline; a read error may underlie this. The chain carries TRBV11-2 and TRBJ1-6; weak D call: TRBD1 (5 bases). In germline, CDR1 is SGHAT, CDR2 FQNNGV. This CDR3 spans 15 amino acids. The CDR3: CASSIDSSYNSPLHF. CDR3 coding DNA: TGTGCCAGCAGCATAGACAGCTCCTATAATTCACCCCTCCACTTT.

V is TRBV13 and J is TRBJ2-1, with D uncertain. There are 12 residues in the CDR3. Per germline, CDR1 PRHDT and CDR2 FYEKMQ (reference sequence). V lost 7 bases, J lost 4 bases, and 8 bases lay in between. The CDR3 nucleotides are TGTGCCAGCAAAACTGTTTACAATGAGCAGTTCTTC. As protein: CASKTVYNEQFF. The variable domain in full, with the rest retrieved from reference TRBV13 and TRBJ2-1, is AAGVIQSPRHLIKEKRETATLKCYPIPRHDTVYWYQQGPGQDPQFLISFYEKMQSDKGSIPDRFSAQQFSDYHSELNMSSLELGDSALYFCASKTVYNEQFFGPGTRLTVL.

V usage is TRBV7-9 and J usage is TRBJ2-7, with 8 bases matching TRBD2. The CDR3 is made up of 15 amino acids. V trimming: 4 bases; J trimming: 4 bases; junction bases outside the gene matches: 9. Germline V CDR1 and CDR2: SEHNR, FQNEAQ (reference sequence). The CDR3 sequence is CASSSPLAETYEQYF. The CDR3 coding sequence is TGTGCCAGCAGCTCACCACTAGCGGAGACTTACGAGCAGTACTTC.

This sequence joins TRBV9 and TRBJ2-7; TRBD2 might be the D (5 bases). Germline CDR1 SGDLS, CDR2 YYNGEE. CDR3 length: 13 amino acids. V was clipped by 0 bases and J by 7 bases, with 11 bases between them. DNA of the CDR3: TGTGCCAGCAGCGTAGGGGGAGTGGGGGAGCAGTACTTC. It translates to CASSVGGVGEQYF.

The chain recombines TRBV13 with TRBJ2-2; weak D call: TRBD1 (5 bases). V gave up 0 bases and J gave up 6 bases, with 5 bases separating them. Per germline, CDR1 PRHDT and CDR2 FYEKMQ (reference sequence). The CDR3 has 13 residues. The DNA of the CDR3 is TGTGCCAGCAGCTTAGGGGGGCCCGGGGAGCTGTTTTTT. Its protein is CASSLGGPGELFF.